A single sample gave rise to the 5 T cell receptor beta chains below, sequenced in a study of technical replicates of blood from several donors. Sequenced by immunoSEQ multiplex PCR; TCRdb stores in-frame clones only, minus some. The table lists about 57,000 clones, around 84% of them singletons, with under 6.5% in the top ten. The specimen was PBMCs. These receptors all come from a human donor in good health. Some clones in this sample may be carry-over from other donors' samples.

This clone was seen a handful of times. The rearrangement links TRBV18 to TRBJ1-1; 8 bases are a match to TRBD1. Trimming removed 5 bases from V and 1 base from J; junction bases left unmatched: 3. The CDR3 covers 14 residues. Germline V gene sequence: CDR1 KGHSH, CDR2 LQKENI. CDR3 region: CASSTGTGNTEAFF. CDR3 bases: TGTGCCAGCTCAACCGGGACAGGGAACACTGAAGCTTTCTTT.

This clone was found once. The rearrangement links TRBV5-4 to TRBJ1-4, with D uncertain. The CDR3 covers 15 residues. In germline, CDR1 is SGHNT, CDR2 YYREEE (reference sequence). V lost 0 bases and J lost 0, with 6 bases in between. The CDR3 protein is CASSLGGATNEKLFF. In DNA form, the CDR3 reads TGTGCCAGCAGCTTGGGAGGTGCAACTAATGAAAAACTGTTTTTT.

DNA of the CDR3: TGTGCCAGCAGTGAACTGGGGACAGGGATTAATGGCTACACCTTC. It yields the protein CASSELGTGINGYTF. The gene calls are TRBV6-1 and TRBJ1-2; TRBD1 matches at 9 bases. This CDR3 has 15 residues. Trimming at V came to 2 bases and at J to 6 bases, leaving 7 bases not matched to a gene. The germline V gene has CDR1 MNHNS and CDR2 SASEGT.

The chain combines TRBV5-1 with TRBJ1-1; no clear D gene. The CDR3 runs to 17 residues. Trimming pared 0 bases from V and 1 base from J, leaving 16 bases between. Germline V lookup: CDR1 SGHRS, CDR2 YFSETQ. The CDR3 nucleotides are TGCGCCAGCAGCTTGGGCCCTTATGACACGAGGAACACTGAAGCTTTCTTT. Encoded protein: CASSLGPYDTRNTEAFF. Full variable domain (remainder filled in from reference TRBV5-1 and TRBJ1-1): KAGVTQTPRYLIKTRGQQVTLSCSPISGHRSVSWYQQTPGQGLQFLFEYFSETQRNKGNFPGRFSGRQFSNSRSEMNVSTLELGDSALYLCASSLGPYDTRNTEAFFGQGTRLTVV.

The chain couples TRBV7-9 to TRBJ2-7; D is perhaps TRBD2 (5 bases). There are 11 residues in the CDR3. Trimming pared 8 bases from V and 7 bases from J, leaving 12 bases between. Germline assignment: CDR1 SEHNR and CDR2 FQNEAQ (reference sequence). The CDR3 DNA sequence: TGTGCCAGCCTTAGCGTGGGGGAGCAGTACTTC. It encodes CASLSVGEQYF.